This T cell receptor (beta chain) was captured in a study of T cell responses to AZD1222 COVID-19 vaccine. The V end lost 3 bases, the J end lost 3 bases, and 11 bases lay between the germline ends. The CDR3 runs to 14 residues. Germline lookup yields CDR1 MNHNS and CDR2 SASEGT. Clones were read by immunoSEQ multiplex PCR, and TCRdb kept only the in-frame ones, dropping some. The repertoire holds approximately 200,000 clones, with 91% as singletons. On this clone: Its antigen remains unknown.

Findings of the study overall: Clonal diversity was possibly underestimated, and white British individuals and females predominated among donors.

The TCR sequence derives from an adult who received the AZD1222 COVID-19 vaccine. The sequenced sample was peripheral blood, obtained 28 days after the second AZD1222 dose. This rearrangement joins TRBV6-1 to TRBJ1-2, with D uncertain. CDR3 in DNA: TGTGCCAGCAGTGACACGGGCAGATACTATGGCTACACCTTC. Residues: CASSDTGRYYGYTF.